Below, 19 T cell receptor beta chains from the same sample are listed, as sequenced in a study of low-dose radiotherapy and immunotherapy resistance in tumors. Over around 19 PCR cycles, TCRs were amplified from a constant-region primer and V-primer adapter. A single record per CDR3 protein comes from TCRdb applying MiXCR to the reads. The data show roughly 46,000 distinct CDR3 sequences, approximately 10% seen once. Noted time point: before trial treatment. This specimen consisted of PBMCs, obtained before treatment. These receptors all come from a female donor with ovarian cancer.

This clonotype has at least ten counts. Relative to the germline gene, one junction end is altered; a read error may explain this. V is TRBV5-1 and J is TRBJ2-3; 14 nucleotides match TRBD2. Germline CDR1 SGHRS, CDR2 YFSETQ. The CDR3 has 16 amino acids. CDR3 in amino acids: CASSLGLAGGTDTQYF. CDR3 bases: TGTGCCAGCAGCTTGGGACTAGCGGGGGGCACAGATACGCAGTATTTT.

At least ten counts were recorded for this clonotype. The chain recombines TRBV2 with TRBJ2-5; D remains unclear. Germline CDR1 SNHLY, CDR2 FYNNEI. The CDR3 is 11 amino acids. Trimming removed 5 bases from V and 3 bases from J, with 4 bases in between. CDR3 in amino acids: CASSREETQYF. DNA of the CDR3: TGTGCCAGCAGTCGTGAAGAGACCCAGTACTTC.

As to this clonotype: With a far larger clone one base away, a read error is the likely cause. This sequence joins TRBV5-6 and TRBJ1-1; unclear D gene. Trimming shortened V by 4 bases and J by 4 bases, and 5 bases separated the two germline ends. The CDR3 runs to 11 residues. From germline, CDR1 is SGHDT and CDR2 YYEEEE. The CDR3 DNA is TGTGCCAGCAGCATTACCACTGAAGCTTTCTTT. Translating it yields CASSITTEAFF.

This clonotype was seen at least ten times. The chain combines TRBV9 with TRBJ2-1, with 12 positions matching TRBD2. The CDR3 loop spans 17 amino acids. Trimming removed 0 bases from V and 4 bases from J; junction bases left unmatched: 5. Germline-derived CDR1 and CDR2 are SGDLS and YYNGEE. CDR3 protein: CASSVDPLAGGYNEQFF. CDR3 sequence (DNA): TGTGCCAGCAGCGTAGACCCGCTAGCGGGGGGGTACAATGAGCAGTTCTTC.

This clonotype has ten or more counts. The J gene is TRBJ2-7, the V gene TRBV4-3; a weak D match, TRBD1 (6 bases). CDR3 size: 14 residues. The germline V gene encodes CDR1 LGHNA and CDR2 YSLEER. The V end lost 7 bases, the J end lost 2 bases, and 15 bases lay between the germline ends. The CDR3 protein is CASKLRTEAYEQYF. The CDR3 DNA reads as TGCGCCAGCAAACTTCGGACAGAGGCCTACGAGCAGTACTTC.

Many counts were recorded for this clonotype. The chain is built from TRBV12-3 or TRBV12-4 and TRBJ1-1, with D possibly TRBD1 on 5 matching bases. This CDR3 contains 16 residues. The V end was cut by 3 bases, the J end by 1 base, with 15 bases between. CDR3 coding DNA: TGTGCCAGCAGTTTTAGAGGATTTCAGGGGAACACTGAAGCTTTCTTT. Translated, it gives CASSFRGFQGNTEAFF.

In this sample, this clonotype turned up many times. V gene TRBV7-6 combines with J gene TRBJ1-1; D unresolved. The CDR3 contains 13 residues. In germline, CDR1 is SGHVS, CDR2 FNYEAQ. V was shortened by 5 bases and J by 3 bases, with 10 bases between the two germline ends. This chain's CDR3 is CASSPSGHTEAFF. The CDR3 DNA reads as TGTGCCAGCAGCCCAAGTGGGCACACTGAAGCTTTCTTT.

The table lists this clonotype with many counts. V and J are TRBV7-3 and TRBJ2-2; 9 positions agree with TRBD1. V lost 5 bases to trimming and J lost 6 bases; unmatched junction nucleotides: 4. CDR1 is SGHTA and CDR2 is FQGTGA in the germline V gene. The CDR3 has 14 amino acids. DNA of the CDR3: TGTGCCAGCAGCCGACAGGGGGGGGCCGGGGAGCTGTTTTTT. The encoded protein is CASSRQGGAGELFF.

This clonotype was recorded at least ten times. This rearrangement joins TRBV6-5 to TRBJ2-3; 10 nucleotides agree with TRBD2. Germline CDR1 is MNHEY and CDR2 is SVGAGI. Trimming at V came to 2 bases and at J to 6 bases, leaving 11 bases not matched to a gene. The CDR3 is 17 residues long. The CDR3 DNA reads as TGTGCCAGCAGTTACCTGAGTAGCGGGGGGCCCAAGGATACGCAGTATTTT. It yields the protein CASSYLSSGGPKDTQYF.

The chain couples TRBV28 to TRBJ1-2; no definite D call. Between the trimmed V and J ends, which lost 2 bases and 6 bases, there was a span of 7 bases. The V gene's germline CDR1 is MDHEN and CDR2 SYDVKM. CDR3 length: 12 residues. The CDR3 reads CASSLPQDGYTF. In DNA, the CDR3 is TGTGCCAGCAGTTTACCTCAGGATGGCTACACCTTC.

The V and J genes are TRBV4-3 and TRBJ1-1; D is possibly TRBD1 (5 bases). The germline CDR1 and CDR2 sequences are LGHNA and YSLEER. The CDR3 runs to 13 residues. Trimming took 4 bases from V and 3 from J, leaving 9 bases between them. This chain's CDR3 is CASSLGPYTEAFF. The CDR3 DNA follows: TGCGCCAGCAGCCTGGGACCTTACACTGAAGCTTTCTTT.

This clonotype was detected many times. V gene TRBV6-5 combines with J gene TRBJ2-7; D tentatively reads TRBD1 or TRBD2 (7 bases each). The germline CDR1 and CDR2 sequences are MNHEY and SVGAGI. The CDR3 contains 16 residues. Trimming pared 0 bases from V and 6 bases from J, leaving 18 bases between. Here the CDR3 reads CASSYSIDREGAEQYF. In DNA, the CDR3 is TGTGCCAGCAGTTACTCGATAGACAGGGAGGGTGCCGAGCAGTACTTC.

This clonotype was detected many times. The V gene is TRBV5-4, the J gene TRBJ2-2; 8 nucleotides align to TRBD1. The CDR3 is made up of 15 amino acids. The junction had 5 bases not matched to a gene; V was cut back by 3 bases and J by 4 bases. CDR1 and CDR2 (germline): SGHNT, YYREEE (reference sequence). Here the CDR3 DNA reads TGTGCCAGCAGCTCCTGGACAGGGCCCACCGGGGAGCTGTTTTTT. Translating it yields CASSSWTGPTGELFF.

The V call is TRBV9, the J call TRBJ2-3; D may correspond to TRBD1 or TRBD2 (5 bases each). Trimming pared 1 base from V and 2 bases from J, leaving 11 bases between. The germline CDR1 and CDR2 sequences are SGDLS and YYNGEE. The CDR3 runs 15 residues. CDR3 coding DNA: TGTGCCAGCAGCGTATGGGACGGAAACACAGATACGCAGTATTTT. Translation: CASSVWDGNTDTQYF. The full variable domain, in which reference TRBV9 and TRBJ2-3 provide the parts outside the CDR3, is DSGVTQTPKHLITATGQRVTLRCSPRSGDLSVYWYQQSLDQGLQFLIQYYNGEERAKGNILERFSAQQFPDLHSELNLSSLELGDSALYFCASSVWDGNTDTQYFGPGTRLTVL.

This clonotype was counted at least ten times. This sequence joins TRBV28 and TRBJ2-6, with 7 bases identical to TRBD1. V lost 6 bases and J lost 4; bases outside the gene matches: 6. CDR3 length: 15 amino acids. CDR1 and CDR2 (germline): MDHEN, SYDVKM. For the CDR3, the DNA is TGTGCCAGCAGATCGACAGGGACGGGGGCCAACGTCCTGACTTTC. Amino acids: CASRSTGTGANVLTF.

This clonotype has ten or more counts. The chain joins TRBV27 to TRBJ2-3; the D call may be TRBD1 or TRBD2 (5 bases each). Trimming took off 3 bases at V and 2 bases at J, with 12 bases between the two ends. Germline loops: CDR1 MNHEY, CDR2 SMNVEV (reference sequence). This CDR3 has 15 amino acids. The CDR3 loop reads CASSLGRRSTDTQYF. CDR3 coding DNA: TGTGCCAGCAGTTTGGGACGTCGATCCACAGATACGCAGTATTTT.

This clonotype was found many times. The rearrangement uses TRBV20-1 and TRBJ1-1; D gene unclear. Germline lookup yields CDR1 DFQATT and CDR2 SNEGSKA (reference sequence). This CDR3 has 11 amino acids. The V and J ends lost 6 bases and 2 bases respectively, with 7 bases between them. This chain's CDR3 is CSALTNTEAFF. The CDR3 DNA reads TGCAGTGCCTTGACAAACACTGAAGCTTTCTTT.

The table lists this clonotype with many counts. The rearrangement uses TRBV18 and TRBJ2-1, with 12 bases fitting TRBD1. This CDR3 is 14 amino acids long. V lost 5 bases and J lost 13; bases outside the gene matches: 9. Per germline, CDR1 KGHSH and CDR2 LQKENI. The CDR3: CASSTGQGAYRQFF. The CDR3 DNA reads TGTGCCAGCTCAACGGGACAGGGGGCATATCGACAGTTCTTC.

Comments on this clonotype: Germline and junction disagree at one end, which may indicate a read error. The chain joins TRBV15 to TRBJ1-1; no firm D call. Germline-derived CDR1 and CDR2 are LNHNV and YYDKDF (reference sequence). CDR3 length equals 13 residues. The CDR3 region has the DNA TGTGCCAGCAGCTTACCGGGAGGCACTGAAGCTTTCTTT. Protein: CASSLPGGTEAFF.